The sequence of this T cell receptor beta chain was determined in a study of CXCR3-negative and CXCR3-positive naive CD8 T cells. Study findings and constraints: Comparison of naive cells showed more hydrophobic TRB CDR3s in CXCR3-positive than in CXCR3-negative naive cells. For the naive subsets, surface CD5 was similar, and TCR strength was inferred from TRB CDR3 properties.

This CDR3 is built from 14 residues. Germline lookup yields CDR1 SEHNR and CDR2 FQNEAQ (reference sequence). To note about this clonotype: Its antigen remains unknown.

TRB cDNA was prepared as libraries by UMI-labeled 5' RACE. TCRdb reanalyzed the 5' RACE reads and collapses them to one entry per CDR3 protein, without DNA. The sample shows approximately 130,000 distinct CDR3 sequences, and 0.41% sits with its ten largest clones. The receptor comes from a human donor in good health. Some clones in this sample may be carry-over from other donors' samples. The chain joins TRBV7-9 to TRBJ1-2; TCRdb designates TRBD1, a call that cannot be tested without DNA. Sequenced sample: naive CXCR3+ CD8+ T cells from blood. Subset in this sample: CD45RO-CCR7+CD27+CD95- naive CD8+ T cells expressing CXCR3 (TNR3+). The CDR3 is CASSTSRGNYGYTF.